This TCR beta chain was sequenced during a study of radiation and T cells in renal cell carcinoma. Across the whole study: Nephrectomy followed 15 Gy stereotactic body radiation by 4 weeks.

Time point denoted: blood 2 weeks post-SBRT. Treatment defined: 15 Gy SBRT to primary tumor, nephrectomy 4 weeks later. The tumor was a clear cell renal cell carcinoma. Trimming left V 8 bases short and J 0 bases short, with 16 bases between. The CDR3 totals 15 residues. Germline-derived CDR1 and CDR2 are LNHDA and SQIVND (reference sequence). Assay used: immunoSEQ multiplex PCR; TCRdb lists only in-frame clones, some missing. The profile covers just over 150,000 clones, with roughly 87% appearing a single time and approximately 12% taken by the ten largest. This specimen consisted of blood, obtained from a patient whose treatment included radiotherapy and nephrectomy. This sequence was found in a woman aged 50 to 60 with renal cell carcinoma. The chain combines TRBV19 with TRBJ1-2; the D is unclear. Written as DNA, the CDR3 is TGTGCCAGTTACCAATCGTTTTTCCCTAACTATGGCTACACCTTC. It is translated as CASYQSFFPNYGYTF.